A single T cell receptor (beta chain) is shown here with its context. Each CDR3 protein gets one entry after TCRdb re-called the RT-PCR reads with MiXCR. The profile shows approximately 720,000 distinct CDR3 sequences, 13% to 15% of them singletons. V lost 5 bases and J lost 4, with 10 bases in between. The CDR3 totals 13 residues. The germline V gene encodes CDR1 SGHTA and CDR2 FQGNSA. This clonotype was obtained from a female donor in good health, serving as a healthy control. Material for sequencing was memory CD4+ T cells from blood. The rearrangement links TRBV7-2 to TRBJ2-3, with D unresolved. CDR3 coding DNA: TGTGCCAGCAGCGCGCCCCAGCCAGATACGCAGTATTTT. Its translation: CASSAPQPDTQYF.